Detailed here is one T cell receptor beta chain. This clone was found a few times. Its binding antigen is unknown. No much larger clonotype is one base removed from it; base qualities were not supplied. The sample contains more than one DNA sequence encoding this CDR3. TCRbeta CDR3 regions were amplified from genomic DNA using the immunoSEQ Assay, a bias-controlled multiplex PCR. The published analysis was carried out like this. The number of nucleated cells in each sample was estimated by amplification of reference gene primers within the assay. To quantify the absolute abundance of each unique TCRbeta CDR3 rearrangement, sequence reads were collapsed and filtered. Productive Simpson clonality was computed per sample as the square root of Simpson's diversity index over productive rearrangements. Held by TCRdb, this immuneACCESS table contains in-frame sequences only and omits some clones. Under half of the omission traces to an unresolved V gene where checked; the cause of the rest is unknown. From that table come the V and J calls and clone size; the DNA was used to work out D and trimming. The sample table shows 250,000 to 300,000 clones, and 88% are seen once. The top ten clonotypes cover over 2% of the sample.

This sample is part of a study of blood T cell repertoires in COVID-19 (dated by TCRdb to the early 2020s). Context from the whole study: Recovered participants in ImmuneRACE Cohort 3 were defined as having two consecutive negative NP/OP PCR tests, clearance from a healthcare professional, or resolution of symptoms. Where HLA class I and class II types were available, the types were taken from metadata supplied by the sample provider, not from assay-based typing. The material from the prospective study consisted of cDNA or gDNA derived from T cells, B-cell-depleted T cells, or PBMCs. Collaborator samples came from the United States, Italy and Spain and covered acute and convalescent phases of COVID-19. Samples came from the ongoing ImmuneRACE study (first 160 participants) plus 1,254 subjects from 6 global collaborators. The dataset comprised deeply sampled blood TCRbeta repertoires from subjects exposed to, actively infected with, or recovered from COVID-19. A freely available public database, intended as a resource for researchers studying the immune response to SARS-CoV-2, is where the repertoires were released. A de-identified subject ID, COVID-19 status, age in years and sex were almost always included in the sample metadata. General findings and caveats noted by the study authors: The quantity of clinical and demographic metadata differed by source and by participant and was supplied without curation.

Participants in the prospective study were enrolled through a virtual design, were aged roughly 18 to 100 years, and lived in under 25 United States geographic areas. In the prospective study, cohorts were assigned on the basis of participant-reported clinical history obtained from a screening survey and a study questionnaire. In the prospective study, whole blood, serum and a nasopharyngeal or oropharyngeal swab were collected from each participant by mobile phlebotomists. Prospective study participants could optionally give additional blood draws and questionnaires over an approximately two-month period. Before DNA extraction, prospective study blood samples were shipped either frozen or at room temperature. The CDR3 runs 15 residues from the cysteine to the phenylalanine. Just the 45-base CDR3 DNA is kept, in frame starting at base 1. Taken from the germline V gene, the CDR1 and CDR2 loops are SGHVS and FNYEAQ. V sheds 1 base and J sheds 2 bases, leaving 9 bases between their ends.

This TCR derives from an older woman in a cohort exposed to, infected with or recovered from COVID-19 (not recorded which). The sequenced sample consisted of PBMCs or T cells enriched from blood (not recorded which). The rearrangement combines TRBV7-6 with TRBJ1-5, and TRBD1 may be the D gene, going by 6 matching bases. In nucleotide form, the sequence is TGTGCCAGCAGCTTAGAAGGGGGAGGCAATCAGCCCCAGCATTTT. Its protein is CASSLEGGGNQPQHF.